The 22 T cell receptor beta chains given below trace back to one sample, sequenced in a study of metastatic and nonmetastatic thyroid tumors. None of the patients had undergone any treatment ahead of thyroid surgery. TCRdb re-clonotyped the PCR reads via MiXCR. Of about 36,000 clones listed, less than 25% were seen once; the top ten hold 15% to 17%. Specimen: blood. All receptors derive from a female donor with papillary thyroid cancer or a benign thyroid nodule (not recorded which). Some clones in this sample may be carry-over from other donors' samples.

The J gene is TRBJ2-2, the V gene TRBV5-1; TRBD1 aligns across 7 bases. This CDR3 is 16 amino acids long. The V gene end was trimmed by 3 bases and the J gene end by 4 bases; junction bases not matched to a gene: 9. Looked up from germline, CDR1 is SGHRS and CDR2 is YFSETQ. CDR3 in DNA: TGCGCCAGCAGCTACCGACAGGGCCAGGGCACCGGGGAGCTGTTTTTT. Translated, it gives CASSYRQGQGTGELFF.

This clone showed up many times. The chain carries TRBV28 and TRBJ2-5; D call uncertain. Germline CDR1 and CDR2: MDHEN and SYDVKM. The V end lost 2 bases, the J end lost 7 bases, and 17 bases lay between the germline ends. The CDR3 contains 15 residues. CDR3 in amino acids: CASSLKVQVLRTQYF. The CDR3 nucleotides read TGTGCCAGCAGTTTAAAGGTCCAGGTCCTCCGGACCCAGTACTTC.

V is TRBV11-2 and J is TRBJ2-7; D remains unclear. The CDR3 is made up of 14 amino acids. Deletions cut 0 bases from V and 6 bases from J, with 12 bases between. Germline CDR1 SGHAT, CDR2 FQNNGV. The CDR3, as DNA: TGTGCCAGCAGCTTAGACAACGGATTGGTCGAGCAGTACTTC. Residues: CASSLDNGLVEQYF.

This clone has a count of ten or more. The J gene is TRBJ2-5, the V gene TRBV2; 16 nucleotides match TRBD2. Trimming removed 4 bases from V and 2 bases from J; junction bases left unmatched: 7. The germline V gene has CDR1 SNHLY and CDR2 FYNNEI. This CDR3 is 18 amino acids long. The CDR3 bases are TGTGCCAGCAGTGTTGGGACTAGCGGGAGGGGGGGTCAAGAGACCCAGTACTTC. Translating it yields CASSVGTSGRGGQETQYF.

At least ten counts were recorded for this clone. The rearrangement links TRBV5-4 to TRBJ2-2, with D perhaps TRBD2 (6 bases). Between the trimmed V and J ends, which lost 3 bases and 4 bases, there was a span of 10 bases. This CDR3 region has 14 residues. Germline CDR1 SGHNT, CDR2 YYREEE (reference sequence). The CDR3 protein is CASSSGLTTGELFF. The CDR3 DNA is TGTGCCAGCAGCTCGGGACTGACCACCGGGGAGCTGTTTTTT. The complete variable domain, with remaining parts taken from reference TRBV5-4 and TRBJ2-2, reads ETGVTQSPTHLIKTRGQQVTLRCSSQSGHNTVSWYQQALGQGPQFIFQYYREEENGRGNFPPRFSGLQFPNYSSELNVNALELDDSALYLCASSSGLTTGELFFGEGSRLTVL.

The V gene is TRBV12-3 or TRBV12-4, the J gene TRBJ1-1; no reliable D call. The CDR3 runs to 14 residues. Deletions cut 7 bases from V and 6 bases from J, with 18 bases between. The CDR3 sequence is CASKPDLAASEAFF. The CDR3 nucleotides are TGTGCCAGCAAGCCGGACCTAGCGGCTTCTGAAGCTTTCTTT.

This clone was seen more than once but under ten times. J is TRBJ1-2 and V is TRBV6-1; D is ambiguous. CDR1 and CDR2 (germline): MNHNS, SASEGT. The CDR3 extends over 11 amino acids. Trimming cost V 8 bases and J 1 base, with 5 bases left between them. The CDR3 spells CASHNNYGYTF. As DNA, the CDR3 is TGTGCCAGCCACAATAACTATGGCTACACCTTC.

This clone came up many times. V is TRBV25-1 and J is TRBJ2-3; 9 positions match TRBD2. Trimming cost V 1 base and J 2 bases; bases outside gene matches: 10. The CDR3 has 18 amino acids. Germline values: CDR1 MGHDK, CDR2 SYGVNS. CDR3 protein: CASSEWPGSGRSTDTQYF. The CDR3 DNA follows: TGTGCCAGCAGTGAATGGCCCGGGAGCGGGAGGTCCACAGATACGCAGTATTTT.

The V gene is TRBV12-3 or TRBV12-4, the J gene TRBJ2-7; TRBD1 matches at 9 bases. The junction had 0 bases not matched to a gene; V was cut back by 3 bases and J by 6 bases. The CDR3 extends over 12 amino acids. The CDR3 DNA is TGTGCCAGCAGTTTGGGACAGGGCGAGCAGTACTTC. It codes for CASSLGQGEQYF.

This clone showed up just a few times. Here the CDR3 reads CASSQGQGDTDTQYF. CDR3 nucleotide sequence: TGCGCCAGCAGCCAAGGACAGGGCGACACAGATACGCAGTATTTT. The gene calls are TRBV10-2 and TRBJ2-3, with 8 bases lining up with TRBD1. The trim removed 6 bases at V and 2 bases at J, leaving 7 bases unmatched. Germline V gives CDR1 WSHSY, CDR2 SAAADI. This CDR3 has 15 amino acids.

This clone was recorded at least ten times. The V gene is TRBV6-4, the J gene TRBJ2-1; 8 nucleotides align to TRBD2. V lost 2 bases and J lost 4; bases outside the gene matches: 1. Germline V gene sequence: CDR1 MRHNA, CDR2 SNTAGT. This CDR3 is built from 14 residues. The DNA of the CDR3 is TGTGCCAGCAGTGACAAGCGGGAGTACAATGAGCAGTTCTTC. This translates into CASSDKREYNEQFF.

Ten or more counts support this clone. The rearrangement uses TRBV4-1 and TRBJ2-6; D gene uncertain. Germline V gene lookup returns CDR1 MGHRA and CDR2 YSYEKL. The ends were cut back, 4 bases at V and 0 bases at J, with 10 bases in the middle. This CDR3 is built from 16 residues. CDR3 protein: CASSPVMNSGANVLTF. As DNA, the CDR3 is TGCGCCAGCAGCCCAGTAATGAACTCTGGGGCCAACGTCCTGACTTTC.

In its sample, this clone was seen many times. V gene TRBV20-1 combines with J gene TRBJ1-1; D perhaps matches TRBD1 (5 bases). The CDR3 runs 10 residues. CDR1 is DFQATT, CDR2 SNEGSKA, per germline (reference sequence). CDR3 nucleotides: TGCAGATACGGGGGCACTGAAGCTTTCTTT. Translated: CRYGGTEAFF.

This chain connects TRBV7-3 to TRBJ2-2, with TRBD1 matching over 10 bases. The CDR3 consists of 14 residues. V dropped 6 bases and J dropped 4; count of bases not matched to a gene: 2. The germline V gene has CDR1 SGHTA and CDR2 FQGTGA. The CDR3 sequence is CASSRDRGTGELFF. CDR3 sequence (DNA): TGTGCCAGCAGTCGGGACAGGGGCACCGGGGAGCTGTTTTTT.

The rearrangement links TRBV3-1 to TRBJ1-2; D unclear. The germline V and J ends were trimmed by 4 bases and 6 bases, with 12 bases remaining between them. Germline V gene lookup returns CDR1 LGHDT and CDR2 YNNKEL (reference sequence). This CDR3 region has 13 residues. DNA for the CDR3: TGTGCCAGCAGCCCGGAGGGTTTCGATGGCTACACCTTC. Translation: CASSPEGFDGYTF.

This clone qualifies as medium-sized. The V and J genes are TRBV12-3 or TRBV12-4 and TRBJ2-7, with D unclear. V lost 6 bases and J lost 2, with 11 bases in between. The CDR3 spans 13 residues. CDR3 sequence: CASRSRRTYEQYF. As DNA, the CDR3 is TGTGCCAGCAGATCCAGGCGTACCTACGAGCAGTACTTC.

This clone appeared once. This chain uses TRBV3-1 with TRBJ2-2; TRBD2 aligns across 9 bases. Trimming removed 5 bases from V and 5 bases from J; junction bases left unmatched: 12. The CDR3 totals 17 residues. Germline CDR1 is LGHDT and CDR2 is YNNKEL (reference sequence). The CDR3 spells CASSSFWTSEGTGELFF. The CDR3 DNA follows: TGTGCCAGCAGCTCTTTTTGGACTAGCGAGGGGACCGGGGAGCTGTTTTTT.

This clone showed up just a few times. The rearrangement joins TRBV4-2 to TRBJ2-6; D gene unclear. The germline V gene encodes CDR1 LGHNA and CDR2 YNFKEQ. V lost 3 bases, J lost 0 bases, and 12 bases lay in between. The CDR3 loop spans 17 amino acids. CDR3 DNA: TGTGCCAGCAGCCAGACGCAACAGAGCTCTGGGGCCAACGTCCTGACTTTC. Residues: CASSQTQQSSGANVLTF.

To note about this clone: The junction departs from the called germline gene at one end, perhaps through a read error. V usage is TRBV2 and J usage is TRBJ2-7; TRBD1 matches at 9 bases. CDR3 length: 14 residues. Per germline, CDR1 SNHLY and CDR2 FYNNEI. This chain's CDR3 is CDSSGQGRTYEQYF. DNA of the CDR3: TGTGACAGCAGTGGACAGGGGCGAACATACGAGCAGTACTTC.

The chain links TRBV18 to TRBJ2-5; no clear D gene. This CDR3 has 14 amino acids. V gave up 3 bases and J gave up 2 bases, with 10 bases separating them. Per germline, CDR1 KGHSH and CDR2 LQKENI. In DNA, the CDR3 is TGTGCCAGCTCACCTAAAGGGCTTCAAGAGACCCAGTACTTC. Translated: CASSPKGLQETQYF.

This clone was observed many times. The genes are TRBV5-1 and TRBJ1-2; the match to TRBD1 covers 10 bases. The germline V gene has CDR1 SGHRS and CDR2 YFSETQ. The ends lost 0 bases at V and 8 bases at J; junction bases unmatched: 10. The CDR3 loop spans 16 amino acids. CDR3 residues: CASSLGTGTGARGYTF. CDR3 nucleotides: TGCGCCAGCAGCTTGGGAACAGGGACAGGGGCCCGGGGCTACACCTTC.

Many counts were recorded for this clone. The chain recombines TRBV2 with TRBJ2-1; 9 bases align to TRBD2. The V segment lost 6 bases and the J segment 4 bases; nucleotides outside the gene matches: 13. CDR3 size: 17 residues. CDR1 is SNHLY and CDR2 is FYNNEI in the germline V gene. The CDR3 region is CASSGGILAGFYNEQFF. The CDR3 DNA reads TGTGCCAGCAGCGGGGGCATACTAGCGGGTTTTTACAATGAGCAGTTCTTC.